The 20 T cell receptor beta chains given below trace back to one sample, sequenced in a study of blood T cell repertoires in COVID-19 (TCRdb year 2020). Library generation was performed with the immunoSEQ multiplex PCR assay. TCRdb took over this immuneACCESS table, retaining in-frame rearrangements with V and J assigned. Such tables are incomplete; in checked studies, under half of the missing clones stem from an unresolved V gene, and the remainder is unexplained. The sample profile shows around 350,000 clones; around 87% of them were found once. Around 3% of the sample is taken by the ten largest. The sample consisted of peripheral blood. These receptors were collected from a human donor in a cohort sampled during active COVID-19.

Remarks on this clone: Distinct nucleotide sequences in the sample also encode this CDR3. The chain recombines TRBV6-2 or TRBV6-3 with TRBJ2-2; D is possibly TRBD2 (6 bases). V was clipped by 5 bases and J by 1 base, with 8 bases between them. CDR1 and CDR2 from the germline V gene are MNHEY and SVGEGT. The CDR3 has 14 amino acids. The CDR3 region is CASSAGRNTGELFF. CDR3 coding DNA: TGTGCCAGCAGTGCGGGGCGGAACACCGGGGAGCTGTTTTTT.

The gene calls are TRBV2 and TRBJ1-5; D remains unclear. The CDR3 loop spans 17 amino acids. The V and J ends lost 2 bases and 2 bases respectively, with 16 bases between them. Germline CDR1 and CDR2: SNHLY and FYNNEI. The CDR3 DNA reads TGTGCCAGCAGTGAAAGGTCGGCAGTTCGGGGCAATCAGCCCCAGCATTTT. Its translation is CASSERSAVRGNQPQHF.

CDR3 nucleotides: TGTGCCAGCAGATCCGGACTAGCGGCGGGCTACGAGCAGTACTTC. It translates to CASRSGLAAGYEQYF. This sequence joins TRBV6-5 and TRBJ2-7; 10 bases match TRBD2. J lost 3 bases, V lost 6 bases, and 8 bases had no gene match. Germline V CDR1 and CDR2: MNHEY, SVGAGI. This CDR3 is 15 amino acids long.

The rearrangement links TRBV7-2 to TRBJ2-3; TRBD1 matches at 7 bases. The germline V gene has CDR1 SGHTA and CDR2 FQGNSA. CDR3 length equals 15 residues. V lost 1 base, J lost 2 bases, and 3 bases stayed unmatched. The CDR3 DNA follows: TGTGCCAGCAGCTTAGATAGGGGGCCCACAGATACGCAGTATTTT. It specifies CASSLDRGPTDTQYF.

In this sample, this clone turned up a few times. The chain recombines TRBV25-1 with TRBJ2-5; no reliable D call. The CDR3 has 14 residues. Trimming stripped 1 base from V and 1 base from J, with 7 bases between. Germline CDR1 is MGHDK and CDR2 is SYGVNS. The CDR3 reads CASSESRTQETQYF. The CDR3 DNA is TGTGCCAGCAGTGAATCGCGCACCCAAGAGACCCAGTACTTC.

This clone appeared a few times. The chain couples TRBV2 to TRBJ2-7, with D unclear. The V and J ends lost 6 bases and 4 bases respectively, with 4 bases between them. Germline CDR1 and CDR2: SNHLY and FYNNEI. The CDR3 is 10 residues long. CDR3 sequence: CASSLYEQYF. The CDR3 DNA reads as TGTGCCAGCAGCCTTTACGAGCAGTACTTC.

This clone has just one count. This rearrangement joins TRBV7-9 to TRBJ2-3, with D tentatively TRBD2 (6 bases). The ends were cut back, 3 bases at V and 5 bases at J, with 12 bases in the middle. This CDR3 contains 14 residues. Germline V gives CDR1 SEHNR, CDR2 FQNEAQ (reference sequence). The CDR3, as DNA: TGTGCCAGCAGCTTGACGGGACTGAAAGATACGCAGTATTTT. Residues: CASSLTGLKDTQYF.

The V and J genes are TRBV4-1 and TRBJ2-5, with TRBD2 matching over 14 bases. In germline, CDR1 is MGHRA, CDR2 YSYEKL. The CDR3 sequence is 20 residues long. After removal of 1 base from V and 1 base from J, the junction contained 11 bases not matched to a gene. CDR3 bases: TGCGCCAGCAGCCAAGGGGTTTACCCCGGGACTAGCGGGGGCCAAGAGACCCAGTACTTC. It specifies CASSQGVYPGTSGGQETQYF.

This chain connects TRBV19 to TRBJ1-5; 12 nucleotides match TRBD1. The CDR3 totals 17 residues. The junction had 6 bases not matched to a gene; V was cut back by 1 base and J by 5 bases. The germline CDR1 and CDR2 sequences are LNHDA and SQIVND (reference sequence). CDR3: CASSIGWDRGLDQPQHF. CDR3 in DNA: TGTGCCAGTAGTATAGGTTGGGACAGGGGGCTTGATCAGCCCCAGCATTTT.

The chain joins TRBV10-3 to TRBJ2-2, with TRBD1 identical over 7 bases. CDR3 length: 16 residues. The V gene end was trimmed by 4 bases and the J gene end by 1 base; junction bases not matched to a gene: 6. Looked up from germline, CDR1 is ENHRY and CDR2 is SYGVKD. The CDR3 spells CAISGRRGLNTGELFF. Here the CDR3 DNA reads TGTGCCATCAGTGGCAGAAGGGGGCTGAACACCGGGGAGCTGTTTTTT.

The chain has TRBV3-1 (or the pseudogene TRBV3-2) and TRBJ2-5, with D hard to call. Trimming took off 0 bases at V and 5 bases at J, with 10 bases between the two ends. Germline V gene sequence: CDR1 LGHDT, CDR2 YNNKEL (reference sequence). This CDR3 comprises 14 residues. The CDR3 DNA follows: TGTGCCAGCAGCCAAGATCGGGTTTTGGAGACCCAGTACTTC. Translating it yields CASSQDRVLETQYF.

The V call is TRBV30, the J call TRBJ1-3; 7 bases line up with TRBD1. Trimming cost V 2 bases and J 6 bases; bases outside gene matches: 4. This CDR3 has 13 residues. Germline CDR1 GTSNPN, CDR2 SVGIG (reference sequence). CDR3 in amino acids: CAWSFGTENTIYF. DNA for the CDR3: TGTGCCTGGAGTTTTGGGACAGAAAACACCATATATTTT.

J is TRBJ1-2 and V is TRBV13; D gene ambiguous. The V end was cut by 0 bases, the J end by 3 bases, with 11 bases between. The CDR3 is made up of 15 amino acids. Germline V CDR1 and CDR2: PRHDT, FYEKMQ (reference sequence). The CDR3 sequence: CASSLGTRRDYGYTF. The DNA of the CDR3 is TGTGCCAGCAGCTTAGGCACTAGACGGGACTATGGCTACACCTTC.

This clone was detected a few times. The chain is built from TRBV3-1 (or the pseudogene TRBV3-2) and TRBJ1-2; 9 bases fit TRBD1. The CDR3 length is 13 residues. Germline trimming cut 3 bases from V and 8 bases from J; bases unmatched to any gene: 4. The germline V gene encodes CDR1 LGHDT and CDR2 YNNKEL (reference sequence). CDR3 in DNA: TGTGCCAGCAGCCATGGACAGGGGCAAGGCTACACCTTC. This gives the protein CASSHGQGQGYTF.

This chain uses TRBV19 with TRBJ1-2; 7 bases align to TRBD1. V lost 5 bases, J lost 2 bases, and 8 bases stayed unmatched. The CDR3 covers 15 residues. In germline, CDR1 is LNHDA, CDR2 SQIVND (reference sequence). Here the CDR3 DNA reads TGTGCCAGTAGTCCCCAAGGGGGCAGCAACTATGGCTACACCTTC. It translates to CASSPQGGSNYGYTF.

The chain joins TRBV19 to TRBJ2-5; 11 bases match TRBD2. The CDR3 totals 16 residues. Trimming at V came to 5 bases and at J to 5 bases, leaving 10 bases not matched to a gene. Germline V gives CDR1 LNHDA, CDR2 SQIVND (reference sequence). Here the CDR3 reads CASSGRTSGRGETQYF. CDR3 coding DNA: TGTGCCAGTAGTGGAAGGACTAGCGGGCGTGGGGAGACCCAGTACTTC. Supplemented by reference TRBV19 and TRBJ2-5, the full variable domain reads DGGITQSPKYLFRKEGQNVTLSCEQNLNHDAMYWYRQDPGQGLRLIYYSQIVNDFQKGDIAEGYSVSREKKESFPLTVTSAQKNPTAFYLCASSGRTSGRGETQYFGPGTRLLVL.

The chain has TRBV29-1 and TRBJ2-1, with D maybe TRBD1 (6 bases). Trimming cost V 7 bases and J 0 bases, with 22 bases left between them. CDR3 length: 17 residues. The germline V gene has CDR1 SQVTM and CDR2 ANQGSEA. The CDR3 DNA sequence: TGCAGCGCCCTGGCACCTAGGGGGAAAAGCTCCTACAATGAGCAGTTCTTC. It encodes CSALAPRGKSSYNEQFF.

The sample holds one count of this clone. The chain recombines TRBV4-1 with TRBJ2-7; 8 bases align to TRBD2. CDR1 MGHRA and CDR2 YSYEKL come from the germline V gene. There are 16 residues in the CDR3. With V trimmed by 3 bases and J by 6 bases, 13 bases remained unmatched. CDR3 region: CASSQPLKRERGEQYF. In DNA form, the CDR3 reads TGCGCCAGCAGCCAGCCCCTTAAGCGGGAGCGCGGCGAGCAGTACTTC.

The gene calls are TRBV30 and TRBJ1-2; D uncertain. The V gene lost 3 bases and the J gene lost 0 bases, with 14 bases spanning the gap. The CDR3 runs to 15 residues. Looked up from germline, CDR1 is GTSNPN and CDR2 is SVGIG (reference sequence). The CDR3 coding sequence is TGTGCCTGGAGCGTAACAGTCCAGGCTAACTATGGCTACACCTTC. It encodes CAWSVTVQANYGYTF.

V is TRBV5-1 and J is TRBJ2-1; 8 bases align to TRBD2. Germline V gives CDR1 SGHRS, CDR2 YFSETQ. Trimming took 1 base from V and 6 from J; bases not matched to a gene: 12. The CDR3 is 17 amino acids. In DNA form, the CDR3 reads TGCGCCAGCAGCTTGCTCGTCGGGAGGGCCTTTTCCAATGAGCAGTTCTTC. It specifies CASSLLVGRAFSNEQFF.